The rows below give T cell receptor beta chains drawn from one sample of a study of CD8+CD57+ T cells in acquired aplastic anemia. TCRdb recomputed calls from the reads with MiXCR, one row per CDR3 protein. The sample lists a few hundred thousand distinct CDR3 sequences, over 55% occurring once. Sequenced material: sorted CD4+, CD8+, or CD8+CD57+ T cells (not recorded which) from PBMCs. Source of these receptors: a human donor in good health. The CDR3 runs from the conserved cysteine through the conserved F or W. A D gene is named only where the DNA matches it firmly. For some rows the clone size is stated as once, few or many, or as a class when expanded; others skip it.

TRBV2	TRBJ2-7	-	-	TGTGCCAGCAGTGAGTCTTTCGGCAGGGAGGCCTACGAGCAGTACTTC	CASSESFGREAYEQYF
TRBV4-1	TRBJ2-7	-	many	TGCGCCAGCAGCCAAGCTGGATACGAGCAGTACTTC	CASSQAGYEQYF
TRBV9	TRBJ1-4	-	-	TGTGCCAGCAGCGTAGGGGGTTTCAGGGGCTCTAATGAAAAACTGTTTTTT	CASSVGGFRGSNEKLFF
TRBV9	TRBJ1-1	-	few	TGTGCCAGCAGCGCAGGCGGGTTGGGAGAAATCACTGAAGCTTTCTTT	CASSAGGLGEITEAFF
TRBV7-9	TRBJ2-3	-	-	TGTGCCAGCAGCCAACCGGAGAGGGGGGATACGCAGTATTTT	CASSQPERGDTQYF
TRBV20-1	TRBJ2-3	TRBD2	-	TGCAGTGCTTCTTCTCTCCGGACTAGCGGGGGGCCTCCACTTCCCTCAACAGATACGCAGTATTTT	CSASSLRTSGGPPLPSTDTQYF
TRBV5-1	TRBJ2-1	-	-	TGTGCCAGCAGTTACTCGGTCCTCGGCGTGCAGTTCTTC	CASSYSVLGVQFF
TRBV19	TRBJ2-7	-	few	TGTGCCAGTAGTATAGGGACAGCTGACTACGAGCAGTACTTC	CASSIGTADYEQYF
TRBV10-3	TRBJ2-7	-	-	TGTGCCATCAGTGCACGGGGGCCAACCTACGAGCAGTACTTC	CAISARGPTYEQYF
TRBV19	TRBJ1-5	-	few	TGTGCCAGTAGTACGGACACTTATAGCAATCAGCCCCAGCATTTT	CASSTDTYSNQPQHF
TRBV19	TRBJ2-7	-	once	TGTGCCAGTAGTATAGATCCGTCTGGACGGTCCGAGCAGTACTTC	CASSIDPSGRSEQYF
TRBV7-3	TRBJ2-1	TRBD1	-	TGTGCCAGCAGCTTAAGGGGGACAGGCAATGAGCAGTTCTTC	CASSLRGTGNEQFF
TRBV2	TRBJ2-1	TRBD2	-	TGTGCCAGCAGGCCGGGACTAGCGGGAAATGAGCAGTTCTTC	CASRPGLAGNEQFF
TRBV7-8	TRBJ2-5	-	once	TGTGCCAGCAGCTTAGACGGGGGGCGCGGTGAGACCCAGTACTTC	CASSLDGGRGETQYF
TRBV7-9	TRBJ1-1	-	-	TGTGCCAGCAGCCTTTATACTAACAGGAACACTGAAGCTTTCTTT	CASSLYTNRNTEAFF
TRBV24-1	TRBJ2-1	-	-	TGTGCCACCAGTGTTTCCGGGCCCGGCTCCTACAATGAGCAGTTCTTC	CATSVSGPGSYNEQFF
TRBV13	TRBJ2-5	-	many	TGTGCCAGCAGCTTAAACGCGGAAAAGACCCAGTACTTC	CASSLNAEKTQYF
TRBV15	TRBJ2-5	TRBD2	-	TGTGCCACCAGCGGTGGGGACTACGGGGGGTCCCAGTACTTC	CATSGGDYGGSQYF
TRBV10-3	TRBJ1-6	-	-	TGTGCCATCAGGGAGGGTGGGGCGAATAATTCACCCCTCCACTTT	CAIREGGANNSPLHF
TRBV7-3	TRBJ2-3	-	-	TGTGCCAGCAGCGTCGGGACTGCAACTGTGATGGATACGCAGTATTTT	CASSVGTATVMDTQYF
TRBV27	TRBJ1-2	TRBD1	few	TGTGCCAGCAGTTCTCTACAGGGGGCGGTTTATGGCTACACCTTC	CASSSLQGAVYGYTF
TRBV9	TRBJ2-2	-	many	TGTGCCAGCAGGCGCGACACCGGGGAGCTGTTTTTT	CASRRDTGELFF
TRBV7-6	TRBJ2-5	TRBD1	-	TGTGCCAGCAGGTCCCGTTGGGACAGAGGACAGACCCAGTACTTC	CASRSRWDRGQTQYF
TRBV29-1	TRBJ1-5	TRBD1	-	TGCAGCGTCGTGTTCGGGACAGGGTTCAATCAGCCCCAGCATTTT	CSVVFGTGFNQPQHF
TRBV11-2	TRBJ2-5	-	many	TGTGCCAGCAGCTTAATTCAAACCACGACGGGACGGCCTCAAGAGACCCAGTACTTC	CASSLIQTTTGRPQETQYF
TRBV2	TRBJ1-3	-	-	TGTGCCAGCAGTGAAGCGTCCGTAGCGCAGGCCCCAGGAAACACCATATATTTT	CASSEASVAQAPGNTIYF
TRBV6-1	TRBJ2-7	-	once	TGTGCCAGCAGTGAAGCGTGGGGGGCAACCTTCTACGAGCAGTACTTC	CASSEAWGATFYEQYF
TRBV5-1	TRBJ2-7	TRBD2	-	TGCGCCAGCAGCTTCCACCTAGCGGGAGGCACCTACGAGCAGTACTTC	CASSFHLAGGTYEQYF
TRBV12-3/TRBV12-4	TRBJ1-2	TRBD1	-	TGTGCCAGCTACTCAGAACAGGGGAACTATGGCTACACCTTC	CASYSEQGNYGYTF
TRBV9	TRBJ2-7	-	-	TGTGCCAGCAGCGTAGTAGGGGTCTCCTACGAGCAGTACTTC	CASSVVGVSYEQYF
TRBV5-1	TRBJ2-1	-	-	TGCGCCAGCAGCCGACAGACTAATGAGCAGTTCTTC	CASSRQTNEQFF
TRBV7-2	TRBJ1-2	-	-	TGTGCCAGCAAAAGGGGCAGCCTCTATGGCTACACCTTC	CASKRGSLYGYTF
TRBV5-4	TRBJ1-1	-	-	TGTGCCAGCAGCCCCATATTTGTGTCAGGGAGTGAAGCTTTCTTT	CASSPIFVSGSEAFF
TRBV5-4	TRBJ2-7	-	few	TGTGCCAGCAGCTTGGAACAGGGCCCCTCCTACGAGCAGTACTTC	CASSLEQGPSYEQYF
TRBV5-4	TRBJ2-2	TRBD1	once	TGTGCCAGCAGCATCACAGGGGGAGACGGGGAGCTGTTTTTT	CASSITGGDGELFF
TRBV7-6	TRBJ2-5	-	-	TGTGCCAGCAGCTTAGAGGGCAGGAGCCAAGAGACCCAGTACTTC	CASSLEGRSQETQYF
TRBV4-2	TRBJ2-1	TRBD1	-	TGTGCCAGCAGCCAACCCATACAGGGGAGCTCCTACGATGAGCAGTTCTTC	CASSQPIQGSSYDEQFF
TRBV7-8	TRBJ2-1	-	-	TGTGCCAGCAGCGCGACAGTATACAATGAGCAGTTCTTC	CASSATVYNEQFF
TRBV5-1	TRBJ2-7	-	-	TGCGCCAGCAGCTTGGCCGGGGGCCTGTCCTCCTACGAGCAGTACTTC	CASSLAGGLSSYEQYF
TRBV20-1	TRBJ2-7	TRBD1	-	TGCAGTGCTAGACCGGGACAGGGTAACGAGCAGTACTTC	CSARPGQGNEQYF